The 20 T cell receptor beta chains presented below share a single source sample, sequenced in a study of PD-L1 blockade in urothelial cancer. Clones were sequenced by immunoSEQ multiplex PCR, and TCRdb holds only the in-frame ones, with some missing. The sample lists around 40,000 clones, approximately 82% occurring once. Time point defined: peripheral blood 6 weeks after treatment start. The sequenced sample was PBMCs, obtained around atezolizumab (anti-PD-L1) treatment. Source of these receptors: a man aged 60 to 69 with urothelial cancer.

The chain is built from TRBV6-6 and TRBJ1-5; no firm D call. Germline assignment: CDR1 MNHNY and CDR2 SVGAGI (reference sequence). The CDR3 totals 14 residues. The V gene lost 4 bases and the J gene lost 2 bases, with 9 bases spanning the gap. Written as DNA, the CDR3 is TGTGCCAGCAGTTCCGTGGCGGGCAATCAGCCCCAGCATTTT. Translation: CASSSVAGNQPQHF.

The V gene is TRBV9, the J gene TRBJ1-1, with D perhaps matching TRBD1 (6 bases). V was trimmed by 2 bases and J by 2 bases, leaving 16 bases between them. This CDR3 comprises 16 residues. The germline V gene encodes CDR1 SGDLS and CDR2 YYNGEE. In DNA, the CDR3 is TGTGCCAGCAGCGTGGGGGGGGCGCGAGTTAACACTGAAGCTTTCTTT. Its protein is CASSVGGARVNTEAFF. Full variable domain (missing parts from reference TRBV9 and TRBJ1-1): DSGVTQTPKHLITATGQRVTLRCSPRSGDLSVYWYQQSLDQGLQFLIQYYNGEERAKGNILERFSAQQFPDLHSELNLSSLELGDSALYFCASSVGGARVNTEAFFGQGTRLTVV.

The V gene is TRBV5-4, the J gene TRBJ1-2; D is perhaps TRBD1 (6 bases). The CDR3 runs to 14 residues. Trimming stripped 1 base from V and 8 bases from J, with 15 bases between. CDR1 is SGHNT and CDR2 is YYREEE in the germline V gene (reference sequence). CDR3 nucleotides: TGTGCCAGCAGCTTGTGGGGGGGGGCTATGGGCTACACCTTC. Protein product: CASSLWGGAMGYTF.

This clone was detected only once. CDR3 nucleotides: TGTGCCAGCAGCTTTACGGGAGGGACAGATACGCAGTATTTT. As protein: CASSFTGGTDTQYF. The V gene is TRBV7-9, the J gene TRBJ2-3, with 8 bases identical to TRBD2. This CDR3 spans 14 amino acids. Per germline, CDR1 SEHNR and CDR2 FQNEAQ (reference sequence). J gave up 3 bases and V 3 bases, and 2 bases lay outside the gene matches. Based on the CDR3 plus reference TRBV7-9 and TRBJ2-3, the full variable domain is DTGVSQNPRHKITKRGQNVTFRCDPISEHNRLYWYRQTLGQGPEFLTYFQNEAQLEKSRLLSDRFSAERPKGSFSTLEIQRTEQGDSAMYLCASSFTGGTDTQYFGPGTRLTVL.

The chain recombines TRBV7-2 with TRBJ1-5; D possibly corresponds to TRBD1 (6 bases). The CDR3 contains 15 residues. Per germline, CDR1 SGHTA and CDR2 FQGNSA. Trimming cost V 3 bases and J 0 bases, with 9 bases left between them. CDR3 nucleotides: TGTGCCAGCAGCTTGGGGACAAATAGCAATCAGCCCCAGCATTTT. It translates to CASSLGTNSNQPQHF.

This chain joins TRBV28 and TRBJ1-2; 7 positions agree with TRBD1. This CDR3 contains 13 residues. Germline lookup yields CDR1 MDHEN and CDR2 SYDVKM. The J segment lost 1 base and the V segment lost 4 bases, leaving 0 bases of the junction unmatched. CDR3 region: CASSWDSNYGYTF. The CDR3 nucleotides read TGTGCCAGCAGTTGGGACAGTAACTATGGCTACACCTTC.

The chain has TRBV18 and TRBJ2-3; 11 bases match TRBD2. The V gene's germline CDR1 is KGHSH and CDR2 LQKENI. This CDR3 comprises 18 residues. V trimming: 1 base; J trimming: 2 bases; junction bases outside the gene matches: 8. This CDR3 reads CASSPRDSGGASTDTQYF. The DNA of the CDR3 is TGTGCCAGCTCACCACGAGATAGCGGGGGGGCGTCCACAGATACGCAGTATTTT.

V and J are TRBV7-9 and TRBJ2-6, with 7 bases aligning to TRBD2. Per germline, CDR1 SEHNR and CDR2 FQNEAQ (reference sequence). The CDR3 is 18 residues long. The junction had 11 bases not matched to a gene; V was cut back by 5 bases and J by 1 base. This CDR3 reads CASSTYLKLASGANVLTF. As DNA, the CDR3 is TGTGCCAGCAGCACCTATCTAAAACTAGCGTCTGGGGCCAACGTCCTGACTTTC.

The chain employs TRBV6-4 and TRBJ2-1; a possible D gene is TRBD2 (6 bases). Trimming took 4 bases from V and 5 from J, leaving 15 bases between them. This CDR3 has 15 residues. Germline-derived CDR1 and CDR2 are MRHNA and SNTAGT. The CDR3 protein is CASSVMAGPNNEQFF. The CDR3 DNA follows: TGTGCCAGCAGTGTTATGGCGGGGCCGAACAATGAGCAGTTCTTC.

Here the CDR3 DNA reads TGTGCCAGCTACGGTATTCAGGCGAACACCGGGGAGCTGTTTTTT. It is translated as CASYGIQANTGELFF. The chain has TRBV28 and TRBJ2-2, with D unresolved. Per the germline V gene, CDR1 is MDHEN and CDR2 is SYDVKM. This CDR3 is 15 amino acids long. V shed 8 bases and J shed 0 bases, with 13 bases lying between them.

The V call is TRBV4-2, the J call TRBJ2-5; 10 bases align to TRBD2. The CDR3 length is 15 residues. From germline, CDR1 is LGHNA and CDR2 YNFKEQ. V was clipped by 0 bases and J by 13 bases; unmatched bases: 11. The chain's CDR3 is CASSQDLLAGSPTYF. CDR3 bases: TGTGCCAGCAGCCAAGATCTACTAGCGGGATCCCCGACGTACTTC.

The genes are TRBV10-3 and TRBJ2-7, with 11 positions matching TRBD1. CDR1 is ENHRY and CDR2 is SYGVKD in the germline V gene. V gave up 3 bases and J gave up 1 base; unmatched junction bases: 5. This CDR3 is 16 amino acids long. CDR3 amino acids: CAISEPGTGGSYEQYF. DNA for the CDR3: TGTGCCATCAGTGAACCCGGGACAGGGGGGTCCTACGAGCAGTACTTC.

The V and J genes are TRBV6-1 and TRBJ2-7; 7 nucleotides agree with TRBD1. The germline V gene encodes CDR1 MNHNS and CDR2 SASEGT. The V gene end was trimmed by 5 bases and the J gene end by 3 bases; junction bases not matched to a gene: 7. The CDR3 covers 14 residues. Here the CDR3 reads CASSKQGDVYEQYF. The CDR3 DNA sequence: TGTGCCAGCAGTAAGCAGGGGGACGTCTACGAGCAGTACTTC.

The chain links TRBV7-2 to TRBJ2-1; TRBD1 matches at 9 bases. J gave up 3 bases and V 5 bases, and 2 bases lay outside the gene matches. The germline gives CDR1 SGHTA, CDR2 FQGNSA. There are 14 residues in the CDR3. CDR3 nucleotide sequence: TGTGCCAGCAGCCAGACAGGGGGCTACAATGAGCAGTTCTTC. It is translated as CASSQTGGYNEQFF.

The chain has TRBV5-4 and TRBJ2-1; 8 nucleotides align to TRBD2. V was pared by 7 bases and J by 5 bases, with 11 bases of the junction left unmatched. Germline values: CDR1 SGHNT, CDR2 YYREEE (reference sequence). The CDR3 totals 15 residues. This CDR3 is CASAGGGGNHNEQFF. CDR3 bases: TGTGCCAGCGCCGGGGGCGGGGGGAACCACAATGAGCAGTTCTTC.

V gene TRBV19 combines with J gene TRBJ2-1; D is perhaps TRBD1 (5 bases). CDR3 size: 14 residues. Germline V CDR1 and CDR2: LNHDA, SQIVND (reference sequence). With 3 bases removed from V and 8 bases from J, the gap between germline ends came to 14 bases. CDR3 DNA sequence: TGTGCCAGTAGTATCCCCAGGACAAACCATGAGCAGTTCTTC. Translated: CASSIPRTNHEQFF.

The chain joins TRBV5-6 to TRBJ2-7; 7 positions agree with TRBD2. This CDR3 contains 15 residues. With 4 bases clipped from V and 5 bases from J, the junction kept 12 bases outside the gene matches. From germline, CDR1 is SGHDT and CDR2 YYEEEE. This CDR3 is CASSPWAGVWNEQYF. The CDR3 DNA follows: TGTGCCAGCAGCCCTTGGGCGGGGGTGTGGAACGAGCAGTACTTC. Combining the CDR3 with reference TRBV5-6 and TRBJ2-7 gives the whole variable domain DAGVTQSPTHLIKTRGQQVTLRCSPKSGHDTVSWYQQALGQGPQFIFQYYEEEERQRGNFPDRFSGHQFPNYSSELNVNALLLGDSALYLCASSPWAGVWNEQYFGPGTRLTVT.

This chain links TRBV7-2 with TRBJ2-1; possibly TRBD1 for D (6 bases). CDR3 size: 18 residues. The V end lost 5 bases, the J end lost 0 bases, and 20 bases lay between the germline ends. Germline V gene lookup returns CDR1 SGHTA and CDR2 FQGNSA. The CDR3 region has the DNA TGTGCCAGCAGCCCGCAAGGGGGATGGGGTGGCTCCTACAATGAGCAGTTCTTC. It translates to CASSPQGGWGGSYNEQFF.

The gene calls are TRBV19 and TRBJ2-5; 10 positions match TRBD1. The V gene end was trimmed by 3 bases and the J gene end by 5 bases; junction bases not matched to a gene: 3. Germline assignment: CDR1 LNHDA and CDR2 SQIVND (reference sequence). CDR3 size: 14 residues. The CDR3 coding sequence is TGTGCCAGTAGTATCGGGACAGGGGCTGAGACCCAGTACTTC. It translates to CASSIGTGAETQYF.

The rearrangement joins TRBV28 to TRBJ1-1; a possible D gene is TRBD1 (6 bases). The CDR3 has 16 residues. CDR1 is MDHEN and CDR2 is SYDVKM in the germline V gene. The ends were cut back, 7 bases at V and 5 bases at J, with 23 bases in the middle. This CDR3 reads CASNQVPSQGRTEAFF. Written as DNA, the CDR3 is TGTGCCAGCAACCAAGTCCCTAGCCAGGGGCGGACTGAAGCTTTCTTT.